One sample yielded the 26 T cell receptor beta chains listed below, sequenced in a study of prognosis after radiotherapy for stage I lung cancer. CDR3 of TCR beta was amplified from genomic DNA via a two-round multiplex PCR. Every TRBV and TRBJ gene had its own specific primer in first-round PCR. TCRdb used MiXCR to reprocess the multiplex PCR reads, holding one entry per CDR3 protein. This sample has about 16,000 distinct CDR3 sequences, with around 42% found just once. The specimen comprised PBMCs, sampled before or after stereotactic body radiation therapy (not recorded which). The receptors were gathered from a donor aged 50 or older with non-small cell lung cancer.

The chain is built from TRBV12-3 or TRBV12-4 and TRBJ1-2, with D perhaps TRBD1 (6 bases). Trimming took off 7 bases at V and 1 base at J, with 16 bases between the two ends. CDR3 length: 15 residues. CDR3 protein: CASNPWGADNYGYTF. DNA of the CDR3: TGTGCCAGCAACCCATGGGGGGCGGATAACTATGGCTACACCTTC.

In this sample, this clonotype turned up a few times. V and J are TRBV20-1 and TRBJ2-1; TRBD2 matches 7 bases. Germline lookup yields CDR1 DFQATT and CDR2 SNEGSKA (reference sequence). CDR3 length equals 15 residues. Losses at the gene ends were 1 base for V and 0 bases for J; bases not matched to a gene: 3. Here the CDR3 reads CSARAAGNSYNEQFF. Here the CDR3 DNA reads TGCAGTGCTAGAGCAGCGGGAAACTCCTACAATGAGCAGTTCTTC.

There are many counts of this clonotype. This sequence joins TRBV7-6 and TRBJ2-2; no clear D gene. V was pared by 4 bases and J by 10 bases, with 13 bases between. The CDR3 extends over 13 amino acids. The germline V gene has CDR1 SGHVS and CDR2 FNYEAQ. CDR3 coding DNA: TGTGCCAGCAGCTCAAGGGCTAGTGAGGAGCTGTTTTTT. The encoded protein is CASSSRASEELFF. Based on the CDR3 plus reference TRBV7-6 and TRBJ2-2, the full variable domain is GAGVSQSPRYKVTKRGQDVALRCDPISGHVSLYWYRQALGQGPEFLTYFNYEAQQDKSGLPNDRFSAERPEGSISTLTIQRTEQRDSAMYRCASSSRASEELFFGEGSRLTVL.

This clonotype was seen many times. The chain joins TRBV10-3 to TRBJ1-1, with D possibly being TRBD1 (5 bases). Trimming cost V 10 bases and J 0 bases, with 27 bases left between them. Per the germline V gene, CDR1 is ENHRY and CDR2 is SYGVKD. This CDR3 comprises 18 residues. CDR3 in amino acids: CATPTEDTGASMNTEAFF. As DNA, the CDR3 is TGTGCCACCCCAACGGAGGATACCGGGGCCTCCATGAACACTGAAGCTTTCTTT.

As to this clonotype: At one boundary the junction diverges from the germline segment, which might be a read error. The genes are TRBV28 and TRBJ1-2, with 8 bases identical to TRBD1. This CDR3 is 13 amino acids long. Germline V CDR1 and CDR2: MDHEN, SYDVKM. This CDR3 reads CAINLQGGYVYTF. In DNA, the CDR3 is TGTGCCATCAATCTACAGGGGGGCTATGTCTACACCTTC.

This clonotype was counted at least ten times. J is TRBJ2-7 and V is TRBV7-9, with a tentative D call TRBD2 (5 bases). Between the trimmed V and J ends, which lost 5 bases and 3 bases, there was a span of 11 bases. The CDR3 spans 13 residues. Germline V CDR1 and CDR2: SEHNR, FQNEAQ (reference sequence). The CDR3 sequence: CASSAREFYEQYF. In DNA, the CDR3 is TGTGCCAGCAGCGCAAGGGAGTTCTACGAGCAGTACTTC.

This clonotype is labeled as medium-sized. The chain employs TRBV6-1 and TRBJ2-3; no firm D call. This CDR3 is 14 amino acids long. Trimming cost V 4 bases and J 4 bases, with 12 bases left between them. CDR1 is MNHNS and CDR2 is SASEGT in the germline V gene. CDR3: CASSVQPKPDTQYF. The CDR3, as DNA: TGTGCCAGCAGTGTCCAACCTAAGCCAGATACGCAGTATTTT.

This clonotype was counted only a few times. CDR3 sequence: CASSDGQEASGYTF. The CDR3 nucleotides read TGTGCCAGCAGTGATGGACAGGAGGCTAGTGGCTACACCTTC. The chain couples TRBV6-4 to TRBJ1-2, with 7 bases that match TRBD1. This CDR3 has 14 amino acids. J lost 7 bases, V lost 3 bases, and 8 bases had no gene match. Germline CDR1 and CDR2: MRHNA and SNTAGT.

This clonotype was counted between two and nine times. J is TRBJ2-1 and V is TRBV9; D is ambiguous. The CDR3 contains 11 residues. Germline V gene sequence: CDR1 SGDLS, CDR2 YYNGEE. V gave up 8 bases and J gave up 5 bases, with 8 bases separating them. CDR3 in amino acids: CASGRNNEQFF. The CDR3 DNA sequence: TGTGCCAGTGGGCGGAACAATGAGCAGTTCTTC.

This clonotype occurred many times. The CDR3 DNA reads TGCGCCAGCAGCTCTGACCGGGCTAACACTGAAGCTTTCTTT. Amino acid sequence: CASSSDRANTEAFF. This chain uses TRBV5-1 with TRBJ1-1; D not resolved. Trimming shortened V by 3 bases and J by 2 bases, and 11 bases separated the two germline ends. The CDR3 consists of 14 residues. Germline CDR1 reads SGHRS; CDR2 reads YFSETQ.

By share, this clonotype counts as medium-sized. The rearrangement joins TRBV6-5 to TRBJ2-7; TRBD2 matches at 7 bases. V lost 0 bases to trimming and J lost 4 bases; unmatched junction nucleotides: 6. The germline V gene has CDR1 MNHEY and CDR2 SVGAGI. The CDR3 has 15 amino acids. The CDR3 DNA reads TGTGCCAGCAGTTACTCCCCCCAGGGAGGGTACGAGCAGTACTTC. It specifies CASSYSPQGGYEQYF.

To note about this clonotype: One junction end does not reproduce the germline sequence, and a read error may be involved. The chain employs TRBV7-8 and TRBJ2-1; D is uncertain. The CDR3 spans 13 residues. Germline V gives CDR1 SGHVS, CDR2 FQNEAQ. CDR3: CASSLGAVNEQFF. The CDR3, as DNA: TGTGCCAGCAGCTTAGGGGCAGTGAATGAGCAATTCTTC. Complete variable domain (other parts from reference TRBV7-8 and TRBJ2-1): GAGVSQSPRYKVAKRGQDVALRCDPISGHVSLFWYQQALGQGPEFLTYFQNEAQLDKSGLPSDRFFAERPEGSVSTLKIQRTQQEDSAVYLCASSLGAVNEQFFGPGTRLTVL.

This clonotype was observed many times. The chain couples TRBV6-5 to TRBJ1-3; D unresolved. V lost 0 bases to trimming and J lost 0 bases, with 9 bases between them. In germline, CDR1 is MNHEY, CDR2 SVGAGI. CDR3 length: 16 amino acids. The CDR3 loop reads CASSYSRPSSGNTIYF. DNA for the CDR3: TGTGCCAGCAGTTACTCGCGACCGAGCTCTGGAAACACCATATATTTT.

In the case of this clonotype: This probably arose from a read error, given a far larger clone one base away. The chain is built from TRBV28 and TRBJ2-7; either TRBD1 or TRBD2 may fit D (5 bases each). Germline V CDR1 and CDR2: MDHEN, SYDVKM. CDR3 length: 18 amino acids. The CDR3 bases are TGCGCCAGCAGCCAAGATAAACAGGAGAGCGGACTTTCCTACGAGCAGTACTTC. This encodes CASSQDKQESGLSYEQYF. The full variable domain, completed using reference TRBV28 and TRBJ2-7, is DVKVTQSSRYLVKRTGEKVFLECVQDMDHENMFWYRQDPGLGLRLIYFSYDVKMKEKGDIPEGYSVSREKKERFSLILESASTNQTSMYLCASSQDKQESGLSYEQYFGPGTRLTVT.

This clonotype was counted ten times or more. The rearrangement links TRBV20-1 to TRBJ1-3; D not certain. CDR1 and CDR2 from the germline V gene are DFQATT and SNEGSKA (reference sequence). The CDR3 length is 16 residues. V shed 3 bases and J shed 0 bases, with 15 bases lying between them. The CDR3 reads CSASGTAVHSGNTIYF. CDR3 DNA sequence: TGCAGTGCTAGTGGCACTGCAGTTCACTCTGGAAACACCATATATTTT.

The J gene is TRBJ1-5, the V gene TRBV19; a weak D match, TRBD1 (6 bases). Trimming pared 4 bases from V and 0 bases from J, leaving 16 bases between. Per germline, CDR1 LNHDA and CDR2 SQIVND (reference sequence). The CDR3 has 17 residues. The CDR3 reads CASSNSAGTYSNQPQHF. The CDR3 bases are TGTGCCAGTAGTAACTCCGCCGGGACATATAGCAATCAGCCCCAGCATTTT.

This clonotype is medium-sized by share. The J gene is TRBJ2-7, the V gene TRBV28; no clear D. Germline CDR1 is MDHEN and CDR2 is SYDVKM. The CDR3 has 15 amino acids. V was cut by 3 bases and J by 3 bases, with 15 bases left in between. CDR3 nucleotide sequence: TGTGCCAGCAGTTTCTTAAGTATAGGAGTCTACGAGCAGTACTTC. It yields the protein CASSFLSIGVYEQYF.

This chain uses TRBV6-5 with TRBJ1-1; TRBD1 might be the D (6 bases). The germline V gene has CDR1 MNHEY and CDR2 SVGAGI. Trimming removed 2 bases from V and 1 base from J, with 11 bases in between. The CDR3 is 15 residues long. CDR3 region: CASSYVGRGNTEAFF. CDR3 nucleotide sequence: TGTGCCAGCAGTTACGTCGGCAGGGGGAACACTGAAGCTTTCTTT.

In the case of this clonotype: Given a much more abundant clone one base away, this may be a read error. The chain combines TRBV5-4 with TRBJ2-1; no definite D call. Germline V gene data show CDR1 as SGHNT and CDR2 as YYREEE (reference sequence). This CDR3 has 14 amino acids. V was shortened by 6 bases and J by 3 bases, with 13 bases between the two germline ends. This CDR3 reads CASNPQKGYNEQFF. DNA of the CDR3: TGTGCCAGCAACCCCCAGAAGGGCTACAATGAGCAGTTCTTC.

This clonotype was counted many times. This chain links TRBV20-1 with TRBJ2-3, with D possibly matching TRBD1 (5 bases). Germline V gene sequence: CDR1 DFQATT, CDR2 SNEGSKA (reference sequence). This CDR3 has 15 amino acids. The germline V and J ends were trimmed by 4 bases and 0 bases, with 14 bases remaining between them. CDR3 residues: CSANSGPLSTDTQYF. As DNA, the CDR3 is TGCAGTGCTAACTCAGGGCCCCTAAGCACAGATACGCAGTATTTT.

Comment on this clonotype: This may come from a read error, since a much larger clone is one base off. The CDR3 here is CASRLTLSGLEQSF. CDR3 DNA: TGTGCCAGCAGATTGACACTATCGGGACTTGAGCAGTCCTTC. V and J are TRBV7-2 and TRBJ2-1; tentatively, D is TRBD2 (6 bases). Germline CDR1 is SGHTA and CDR2 is FQGNSA. The length of the CDR3 is 14 residues.

Ten or more counts support this clonotype. The chain uses TRBV7-8 and TRBJ2-5; D is perhaps TRBD1 (5 bases). The CDR3 runs to 15 residues. Trimming left V 1 base short and J 0 bases short, with 9 bases between. CDR1 and CDR2 (germline): SGHVS, FQNEAQ. CDR3 coding DNA: TGTGCCAGCAGCTTAGGGACATCCCACCAAGAGACCCAGTACTTC. It codes for CASSLGTSHQETQYF.

This chain joins TRBV6-4 and TRBJ2-3; D perhaps matches TRBD1 (5 bases). The V gene's germline CDR1 is MRHNA and CDR2 SNTAGT. The CDR3 runs 15 residues. V was pared by 0 bases and J by 4 bases, with 11 bases between. CDR3 DNA sequence: TGTGCCAGCAGTGACTCTGCGTGGGGCGCAGATACGCAGTATTTT. Its translation is CASSDSAWGADTQYF.

The genes are TRBV11-3 and TRBJ2-3, with D tentatively TRBD2 (6 bases). Between the trimmed V and J ends, which lost 0 bases and 3 bases, there was a span of 16 bases. The germline V gene has CDR1 SGHNT and CDR2 YENEEA. The CDR3 has 17 residues. CDR3 DNA sequence: TGTGCCAGCAGCTTAGAGAGGAGGGCACTTACGACAGATACGCAGTATTTT. Its protein product is CASSLERRALTTDTQYF.

This clonotype was seen at least ten times. This rearrangement joins TRBV7-9 to TRBJ2-3, with 7 bases identical to TRBD1. Trimming took 5 bases from V and 2 from J; bases not matched to a gene: 10. This CDR3 spans 16 amino acids. Germline CDR1 reads SEHNR; CDR2 reads FQNEAQ (reference sequence). CDR3 residues: CASSHRGTTYTDTQYF. CDR3 DNA: TGTGCCAGCAGCCACAGGGGCACCACATACACAGATACGCAGTATTTT.

The V call is TRBV15, the J call TRBJ1-4; tentatively, D is TRBD1 (5 bases). V gave up 0 bases and J gave up 3 bases, with 11 bases separating them. Germline values: CDR1 LNHNV, CDR2 YYDKDF (reference sequence). This CDR3 has 16 residues. CDR3 sequence reads: CATSRDRGAANEKLFF. The CDR3, as DNA: TGTGCCACCAGCAGAGATAGGGGCGCGGCTAATGAAAAACTGTTTTTT.